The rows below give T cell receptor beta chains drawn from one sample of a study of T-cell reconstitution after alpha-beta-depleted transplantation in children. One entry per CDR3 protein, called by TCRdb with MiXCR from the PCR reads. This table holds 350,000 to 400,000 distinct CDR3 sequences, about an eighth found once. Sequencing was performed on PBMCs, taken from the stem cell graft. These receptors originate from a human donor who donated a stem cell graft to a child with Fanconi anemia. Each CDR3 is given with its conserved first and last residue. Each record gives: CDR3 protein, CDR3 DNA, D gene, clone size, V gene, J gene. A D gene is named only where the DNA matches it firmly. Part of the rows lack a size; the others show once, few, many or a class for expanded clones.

CDR3: CASEEGYGYTF; DNA: TGTGCCAGCGAAGAAGGGTATGGCTACACCTTC; D: -; size: -; V: TRBV7-2; J: TRBJ1-2
CDR3: CASSDGTGNNSPLHF; DNA: TGTGCCAGCAGCGACGGGACAGGGAATAATTCACCCCTCCACTTT; D: TRBD1; size: -; V: TRBV6-1; J: TRBJ1-6
CDR3: CASSRTGRRDTQYF; DNA: TGTGCCAGCAGCCGGACAGGGAGAAGAGATACGCAGTATTTT; D: TRBD1; size: many; V: TRBV12-3/TRBV12-4; J: TRBJ2-3
CDR3: CASSRDIRNTIYF; DNA: TGTGCCAGCAGCCGGGACATACGAAACACCATATATTTT; D: -; size: -; V: TRBV2; J: TRBJ1-3
CDR3: CASSPTPWATGELFF; DNA: TGTGCCAGCAGTCCTACCCCTTGGGCCACCGGGGAGCTGTTTTTT; D: -; size: many; V: TRBV28; J: TRBJ2-2
CDR3: CASSLQQFHEQFF; DNA: TGTGCCAGCAGCTTACAGCAGTTCCATGAGCAGTTCTTC; D: -; size: many; V: TRBV7-3; J: TRBJ2-1
CDR3: CASSQEKGRGPFSTGELFF; DNA: TGTGCCAGCAGCCAAGAGAAGGGGCGGGGGCCTTTTTCCACCGGGGAGCTGTTTTTT; D: -; size: -; V: TRBV4-2; J: TRBJ2-2
CDR3: CASSQDRLVGEQFF; DNA: TGCGCCAGCAGCCAAGATCGACTAGTGGGGGAGCAGTTCTTC; D: -; size: few; V: TRBV4-3; J: TRBJ2-1
CDR3: CASSLHAGAENTEAFF; DNA: TGCGCCAGCAGCTTGCATGCAGGGGCCGAGAACACTGAAGCTTTCTTT; D: -; size: -; V: TRBV5-1; J: TRBJ1-1
CDR3: CASSQEGGLAETQYF; DNA: TGCGCCAGCAGCCAAGAGGGGGGACTAGCAGAGACCCAGTACTTC; D: TRBD2; size: -; V: TRBV4-3; J: TRBJ2-5
CDR3: CASSYSTYTEAFF; DNA: TGTGCCAGCAGCTACAGCACCTACACTGAAGCTTTCTTT; D: -; size: many; V: TRBV7-2; J: TRBJ1-1
CDR3: CASSHRVSGYTF; DNA: TGTGCCAGCAGCCACAGGGTAAGCGGCTACACCTTC; D: -; size: -; V: TRBV3-1; J: TRBJ1-2
CDR3: CASRPPGQDEQYF; DNA: TGTGCCAGCAGGCCTCCGGGACAGGACGAGCAGTACTTC; D: TRBD1; size: many; V: TRBV6-5; J: TRBJ2-7
CDR3: CSVTGQNTGELFF; DNA: TGCAGCGTCACGGGACAGAACACCGGGGAGCTGTTTTTT; D: -; size: many; V: TRBV29-1; J: TRBJ2-2
CDR3: CSASKRVSYEQNF; DNA: TGCAGTGCTAGTAAGAGGGTCTCCTACGAGCAGAACTTC; D: -; size: -; V: TRBV20-1; J: TRBJ2-7
CDR3: CSATPEGGPLSGGTPYNEQFF; DNA: TGCAGTGCTACCCCCGAGGGGGGACCCCTTAGCGGGGGGACCCCCTACAATGAGCAGTTCTTC; D: TRBD2; size: few; V: TRBV20-1; J: TRBJ2-1
CDR3: CASSQDDRYYYGYTF; DNA: TGTGCCAGCAGCCAAGATGATCGGTACTACTATGGCTACACCTTC; D: -; size: few; V: TRBV3-1; J: TRBJ1-2
CDR3: CASSLTLGTRDSGNTIYF; DNA: TGTGCCAGCAGTTTGACCCTCGGGACACGAGACTCTGGAAACACCATATATTTT; D: -; size: few; V: TRBV12-3/TRBV12-4; J: TRBJ1-3
CDR3: CASSAGLAGIGGNEQFF; DNA: TGTGCCAGCAGTGCAGGACTAGCGGGCATAGGGGGCAATGAGCAGTTCTTC; D: TRBD2; size: few; V: TRBV6-2/TRBV6-3; J: TRBJ2-1
CDR3: CASTTPRRTNTGELFF; DNA: TGTGCCAGCACCACTCCTAGGCGGACGAACACCGGGGAGCTGTTTTTT; D: -; size: -; V: TRBV12-3/TRBV12-4; J: TRBJ2-2
CDR3: CASSPGLRENTIYF; DNA: TGTGCCAGCAGCCCGGGACTACGGGAGAACACCATATATTTT; D: -; size: -; V: TRBV5-5; J: TRBJ1-3
CDR3: CASSERGGPYNEQFF; DNA: TGTGCCAGCAGTGAACGGGGGGGCCCCTACAATGAGCAGTTCTTC; D: TRBD2; size: many; V: TRBV2; J: TRBJ2-1
CDR3: CASKAATGRGSEAFF; DNA: TGTGCCAGCAAAGCCGCGACAGGGAGAGGATCTGAAGCTTTCTTT; D: TRBD1; size: -; V: TRBV6-2/TRBV6-3; J: TRBJ1-1
CDR3: CASSSDGYSGGMETQYF; DNA: TGCGCCAGCAGCTCCGACGGGTATAGCGGGGGAATGGAGACCCAGTACTTC; D: TRBD2; size: few; V: TRBV5-1; J: TRBJ2-5
CDR3: CASSEVAGSTDTQYF; DNA: TGTGCCAGCAGTGAGGTAGCGGGGAGCACAGATACGCAGTATTTT; D: TRBD2; size: few; V: TRBV6-1; J: TRBJ2-3
CDR3: CASSGNRGLSNQPQHF; DNA: TGTGCCAGCAGCGGAAACAGGGGACTTAGCAATCAGCCCCAGCATTTT; D: TRBD1; size: -; V: TRBV5-5; J: TRBJ1-5
CDR3: CASSWGLAVGEQFF; DNA: TGTGCCAGCAGTTGGGGACTAGCGGTCGGTGAGCAGTTCTTC; D: TRBD2; size: few; V: TRBV12-3/TRBV12-4; J: TRBJ2-1
CDR3: CASSQDGRGSYEQYF; DNA: TGCGCCAGCAGCCAAGATGGGCGCGGCTCCTACGAGCAGTACTTC; D: -; size: -; V: TRBV4-3; J: TRBJ2-7
CDR3: CSARLNDGYTF; DNA: TGCAGTGCTAGACTGAATGATGGCTACACCTTC; D: -; size: -; V: TRBV20-1; J: TRBJ1-2
CDR3: CASSTGAGYTEAFF; DNA: TGTGCCAGCAGCACCGGCGCAGGTTACACTGAAGCTTTCTTT; D: -; size: many; V: TRBV7-2; J: TRBJ1-1
CDR3: CASSSPGGPRHNEQFF; DNA: TGTGCCAGCAGCTCCCCCGGGGGCCCTCGACACAATGAGCAGTTCTTC; D: -; size: many; V: TRBV11-2; J: TRBJ2-1
CDR3: CASSFGGPVRGEQFF; DNA: TGTGCCAGCAGCTTCGGGGGGCCAGTCAGAGGTGAGCAGTTCTTC; D: -; size: -; V: TRBV11-2; J: TRBJ2-1
CDR3: CSVGPPQYF; DNA: TGCAGCGTTGGACCGCCTCAGTACTTC; D: -; size: few; V: TRBV29-1; J: TRBJ2-5
CDR3: CSASQPGFNEQFF; DNA: TGCAGTGCCTCCCAGCCCGGTTTTAATGAGCAGTTCTTC; D: -; size: many; V: TRBV20-1; J: TRBJ2-1
CDR3: CASSLEPPTRGYTF; DNA: TGCGCCAGCAGCTTGGAACCGCCAACAAGAGGCTACACCTTC; D: -; size: few; V: TRBV5-1; J: TRBJ1-2
CDR3: CASSTGQSSLSGNTIYF; DNA: TGTGCCAGCAGCACGGGACAGAGTTCTCTCTCTGGAAACACCATATATTTT; D: TRBD1; size: few; V: TRBV5-4; J: TRBJ1-3
CDR3: CASSVGLVNTEAFF; DNA: TGTGCCAGCAGCGTAGGCTTAGTGAACACTGAAGCTTTCTTT; D: -; size: few; V: TRBV9; J: TRBJ1-1
CDR3: CSAKKGVGGFANTGELFF; DNA: TGCAGCGCCAAAAAAGGAGTCGGGGGGTTCGCGAACACCGGGGAGCTGTTTTTT; D: TRBD2; size: -; V: TRBV29-1; J: TRBJ2-2
CDR3: CATNDGRSEQYF; DNA: TGTGCCACCAACGACGGGAGAAGCGAGCAGTACTTC; D: -; size: -; V: TRBV6-6; J: TRBJ2-7
CDR3: CASSPDSTRGTF; DNA: TGTGCCAGCAGTCCGGACAGCACGCGAGGCACCTTC; D: -; size: -; V: TRBV12-3/TRBV12-4; J: TRBJ1-2
CDR3: CATSDLQASWFNSPLHF; DNA: TGTGCCACCAGTGATTTGCAGGCATCTTGGTTTAATTCACCCCTCCACTTT; D: -; size: few; V: TRBV24-1; J: TRBJ1-6
CDR3: CASNNPQGAADTQYF; DNA: TGTGCCAGCAACAATCCCCAGGGGGCTGCAGATACGCAGTATTTT; D: TRBD1; size: -; V: TRBV7-2; J: TRBJ2-3
CDR3: CAWSGRIQETQYF; DNA: TGTGCCTGGAGTGGCAGGATACAAGAGACCCAGTACTTC; D: -; size: many; V: TRBV30; J: TRBJ2-5
CDR3: CASRADRAPSYEQYF; DNA: TGTGCCAGCAGGGCCGACAGGGCCCCCTCCTACGAGCAGTACTTC; D: TRBD1; size: -; V: TRBV27; J: TRBJ2-7
CDR3: CSALSGSFKNQYF; DNA: TGCAGTGCGTTATCGGGGTCATTCAAAAACCAGTACTTC; D: -; size: many; V: TRBV20-1; J: TRBJ2-5
CDR3: CASSLMAAGGQPQHF; DNA: TGTGCCAGCAGCTTGATGGCGGCCGGCGGACAGCCCCAGCATTTT; D: -; size: -; V: TRBV5-5; J: TRBJ1-5
CDR3: CASSSRGGNSPLHF; DNA: TGTGCCAGCAGTTCCCGGGGAGGGAATTCACCCCTCCACTTT; D: -; size: -; V: TRBV6-5; J: TRBJ1-6
CDR3: CSVTDPATNEKLFF; DNA: TGCAGCGTCACGGACCCCGCAACTAATGAAAAACTGTTTTTT; D: -; size: -; V: TRBV29-1; J: TRBJ1-4
CDR3: CASSYTSSGEETQYF; DNA: TGTGCCAGCAGTTACACCTCCAGCGGGGAAGAGACCCAGTACTTC; D: TRBD2; size: few; V: TRBV6-2/TRBV6-3; J: TRBJ2-5
CDR3: CASSLRDWRDPDTQYF; DNA: TGTGCCAGCAGCCTCCGGGACTGGAGAGACCCAGATACGCAGTATTTT; D: -; size: many; V: TRBV12-3/TRBV12-4; J: TRBJ2-3
CDR3: CASSLGGDGKLFF; DNA: TGTGCCAGCAGCTTGGGTGGGGACGGGAAACTGTTTTTT; D: -; size: many; V: TRBV12-3/TRBV12-4; J: TRBJ1-4
CDR3: CASSLGQTWETTF; DNA: TGTGCCAGCAGCCTCGGACAGACCTGGGAGACCACCTTC; D: -; size: few; V: TRBV5-5; J: TRBJ1-2
CDR3: CASSRAGGPDTQYF; DNA: TGTGCCAGCAGCCGAGCGGGGGGCCCAGATACGCAGTATTTT; D: TRBD2; size: few; V: TRBV7-9; J: TRBJ2-3
CDR3: CASSDWDSQNTEAFF; DNA: TGTGCCAGCAGTGACTGGGACAGCCAGAACACTGAAGCTTTCTTT; D: TRBD1; size: -; V: TRBV25-1; J: TRBJ1-1